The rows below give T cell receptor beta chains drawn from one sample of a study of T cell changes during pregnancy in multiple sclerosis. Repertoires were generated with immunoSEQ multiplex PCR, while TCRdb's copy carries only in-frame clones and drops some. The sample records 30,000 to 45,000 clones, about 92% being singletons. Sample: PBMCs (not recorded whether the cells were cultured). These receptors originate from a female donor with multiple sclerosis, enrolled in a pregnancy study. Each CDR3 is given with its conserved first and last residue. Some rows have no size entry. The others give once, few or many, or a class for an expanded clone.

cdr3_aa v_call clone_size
CASSLLGNSNQPQHF TRBV5-6 once
CASSSTQGPAQETQYF TRBV18 -
CASRFRTDEQFF TRBV7-3 -
CAISDGQGDGYTF TRBV10-3 -
CASSAGQGAGYTF TRBV6-1 few
CASSRGGETQYF TRBV10-1 -
CAWSVPGLAGSDTQYF TRBV30 -
CASSNPRGPVNTEAFF TRBV4-1 -
CASREGLAKNIQYF TRBV6-1 -
CASSFDSYEQYF TRBV28 -
CASSLDGSNEQYF TRBV27 once
CASSLDRINYGYTF TRBV7-2 -
CAISDSGQETQYF TRBV10-3 -
CASSGGQGSVEAFF TRBV28 -
CASSSGLPLLAPSNTGELFF TRBV7-8 -
CASTLFSNQPQHF TRBV2 -
CASSQDLGGLVNTIYF TRBV4-1 -
CASSLGGQYEQYF TRBV5-1 -
CASSLTGTGTELFF TRBV28 -
CASSISDVVTEAFF TRBV19 -
CASSPYGEAYEQYF TRBV6-1 -
CASSQYWGAETEAFF TRBV4-1 -
CASSDTGGDYEQYF TRBV6-1 -
CASSVAGTGELFF TRBV27 -
CASSPSQENYGYTF TRBV18 once
CASSLRETSGENEQFF TRBV7-8 once
CASSDSRDPHGTQYF TRBV6-4 -
CASSRWDRESRYEQYF TRBV14 -
CASSLLGGRALDTQYF TRBV7-3 -
CASSLAGTSANNEQFF TRBV5-1 -
CASRARREGHQFF TRBV10-1 -
CAISRDRIYEQYF TRBV10-3 -
CASSTWSPPNEQFF TRBV5-8 -
CASSQGRQGSGNTIYF TRBV25-1 -
CASSYAADSTDTQYF TRBV6-5 -
CASNPTGEETQYF TRBV6-1 -
CAWSATGSNQPQHF TRBV30 -
CASSLRDRGNQPQHF TRBV6-1 -
CASSPTVSSTDTQYF TRBV27 -